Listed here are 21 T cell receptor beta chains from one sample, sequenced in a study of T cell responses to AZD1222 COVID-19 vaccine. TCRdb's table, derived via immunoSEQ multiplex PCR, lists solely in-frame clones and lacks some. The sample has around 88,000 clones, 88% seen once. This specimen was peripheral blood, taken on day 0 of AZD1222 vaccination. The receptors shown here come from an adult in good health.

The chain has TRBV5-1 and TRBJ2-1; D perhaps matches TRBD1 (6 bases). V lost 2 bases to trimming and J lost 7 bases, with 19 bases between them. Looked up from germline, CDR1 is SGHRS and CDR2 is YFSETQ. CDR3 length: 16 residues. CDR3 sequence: CASSFRGFMLGNEQFF. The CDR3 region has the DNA TGCGCCAGCAGCTTCAGGGGATTCATGCTGGGGAATGAGCAGTTCTTC.

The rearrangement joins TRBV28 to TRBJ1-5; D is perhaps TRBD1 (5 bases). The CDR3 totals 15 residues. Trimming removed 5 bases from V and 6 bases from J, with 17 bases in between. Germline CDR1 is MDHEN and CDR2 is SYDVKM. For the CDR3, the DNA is TGTGCCAGCAGTACCGGGGCTAGGAGGGTTCAGCCCCAGCATTTT. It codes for CASSTGARRVQPQHF.

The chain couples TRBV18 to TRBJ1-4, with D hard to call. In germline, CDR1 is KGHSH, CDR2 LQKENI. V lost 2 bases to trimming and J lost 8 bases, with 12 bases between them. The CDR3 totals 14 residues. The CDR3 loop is CASSPMRDGEKLFF. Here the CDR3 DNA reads TGTGCCAGCTCACCAATGCGGGATGGCGAAAAACTGTTTTTT.

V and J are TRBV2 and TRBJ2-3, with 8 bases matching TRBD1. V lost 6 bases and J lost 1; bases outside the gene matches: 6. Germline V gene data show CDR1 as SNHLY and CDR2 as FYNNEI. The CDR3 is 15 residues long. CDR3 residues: CASRTDRARTDTQYF. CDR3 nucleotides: TGTGCCAGCAGGACGGACAGGGCTCGCACAGATACGCAGTATTTT.

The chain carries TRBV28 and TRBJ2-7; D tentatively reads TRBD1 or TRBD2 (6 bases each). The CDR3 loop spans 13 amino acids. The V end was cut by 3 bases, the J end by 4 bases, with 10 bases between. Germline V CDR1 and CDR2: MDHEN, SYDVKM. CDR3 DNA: TGTGCCAGCAGTTTCGGGGGCCGGTACGAGCAGTACTTC. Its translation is CASSFGGRYEQYF.

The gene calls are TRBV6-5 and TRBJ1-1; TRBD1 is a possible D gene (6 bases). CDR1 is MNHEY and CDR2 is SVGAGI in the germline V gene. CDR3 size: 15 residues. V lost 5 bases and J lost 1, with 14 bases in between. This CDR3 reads CASSHQQGSNTEAFF. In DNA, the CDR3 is TGTGCCAGCAGTCACCAACAGGGATCGAACACTGAAGCTTTCTTT.

The CDR3 spells CASGYQLARPGELFF. The CDR3 DNA reads TGTGCCAGCGGCTACCAACTAGCGCGGCCCGGGGAGCTGTTTTTT. The J gene is TRBJ2-2, the V gene TRBV19; 7 nucleotides agree with TRBD2. With 9 bases clipped from V and 6 bases from J, the junction kept 13 bases outside the gene matches. Germline CDR1 and CDR2: LNHDA and SQIVND (reference sequence). The CDR3 runs to 15 residues. The complete variable domain, with remaining parts taken from reference TRBV19 and TRBJ2-2, reads DGGITQSPKYLFRKEGQNVTLSCEQNLNHDAMYWYRQDPGQGLRLIYYSQIVNDFQKGDIAEGYSVSREKKESFPLTVTSAQKNPTAFYLCASGYQLARPGELFFGEGSRLTVL.

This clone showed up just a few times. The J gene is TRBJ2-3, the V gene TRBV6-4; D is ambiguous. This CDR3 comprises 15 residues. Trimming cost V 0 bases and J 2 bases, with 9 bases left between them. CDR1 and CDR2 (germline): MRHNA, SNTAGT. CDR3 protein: CASSDSYSATDTQYF. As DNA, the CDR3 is TGTGCCAGCAGTGACTCTTACAGCGCCACAGATACGCAGTATTTT.

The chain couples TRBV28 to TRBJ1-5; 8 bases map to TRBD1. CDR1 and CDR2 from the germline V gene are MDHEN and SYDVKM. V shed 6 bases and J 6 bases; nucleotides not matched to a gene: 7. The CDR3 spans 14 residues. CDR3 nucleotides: TGTGCCAGCAGGCAGACAGGGGTAAGTCAGCCCCAGCATTTT. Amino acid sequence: CASRQTGVSQPQHF.

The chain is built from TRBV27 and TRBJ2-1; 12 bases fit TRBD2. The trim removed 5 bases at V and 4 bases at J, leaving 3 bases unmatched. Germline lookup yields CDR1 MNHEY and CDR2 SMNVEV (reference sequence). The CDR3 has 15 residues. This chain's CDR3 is CASSRGLAGYNEQFF. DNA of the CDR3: TGTGCCAGCAGTCGAGGACTAGCGGGGTACAATGAGCAGTTCTTC.

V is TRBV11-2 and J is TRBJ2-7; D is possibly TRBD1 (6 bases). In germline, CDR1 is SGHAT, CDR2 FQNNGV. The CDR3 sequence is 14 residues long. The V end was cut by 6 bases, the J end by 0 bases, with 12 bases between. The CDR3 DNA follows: TGTGCCAGCAGACTTCGGGACACCTCCTACGAGCAGTACTTC. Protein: CASRLRDTSYEQYF. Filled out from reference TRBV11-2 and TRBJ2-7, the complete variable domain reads EAGVAQSPRYKIIEKRQSVAFWCNPISGHATLYWYQQILGQGPKLLIQFQNNGVVDDSQLPKDRFSAERLKGVDSTLKIQPAKLEDSAVYLCASRLRDTSYEQYFGPGTRLTVT.

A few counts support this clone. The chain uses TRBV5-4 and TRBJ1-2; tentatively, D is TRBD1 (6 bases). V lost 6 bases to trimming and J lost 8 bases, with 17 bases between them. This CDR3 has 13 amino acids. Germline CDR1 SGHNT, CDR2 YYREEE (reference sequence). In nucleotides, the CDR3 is TGTGCCAGCACCGTAAGAGGACAGCGGGGCTACACCTTC. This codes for CASTVRGQRGYTF.

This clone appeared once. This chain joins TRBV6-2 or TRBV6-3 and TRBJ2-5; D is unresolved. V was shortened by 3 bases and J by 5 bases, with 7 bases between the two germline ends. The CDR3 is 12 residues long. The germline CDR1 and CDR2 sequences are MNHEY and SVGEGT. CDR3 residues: CASSYYGETQYF. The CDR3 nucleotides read TGTGCCAGCAGTTATTACGGGGAGACCCAGTACTTC.

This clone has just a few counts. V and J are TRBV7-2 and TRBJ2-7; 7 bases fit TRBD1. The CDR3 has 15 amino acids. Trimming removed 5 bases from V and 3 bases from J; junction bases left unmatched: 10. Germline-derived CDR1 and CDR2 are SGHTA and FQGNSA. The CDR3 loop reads CASSPAGTDVYEQYF. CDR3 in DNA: TGTGCCAGCAGCCCCGCCGGGACAGATGTCTACGAGCAGTACTTC.

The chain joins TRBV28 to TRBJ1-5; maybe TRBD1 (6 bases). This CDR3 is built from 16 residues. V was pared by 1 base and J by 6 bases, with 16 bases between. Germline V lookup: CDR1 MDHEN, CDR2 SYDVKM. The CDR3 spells CASSLLAFEGGQPQHF. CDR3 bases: TGTGCCAGCAGTTTATTGGCCTTCGAGGGGGGTCAGCCCCAGCATTTT.

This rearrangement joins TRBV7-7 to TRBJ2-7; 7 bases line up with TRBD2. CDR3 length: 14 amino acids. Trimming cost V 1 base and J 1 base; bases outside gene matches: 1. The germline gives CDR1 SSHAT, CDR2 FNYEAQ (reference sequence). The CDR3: CASSLGGRSYEQYF. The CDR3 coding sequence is TGTGCCAGCAGCTTAGGCGGGAGATCCTACGAGCAGTACTTC.

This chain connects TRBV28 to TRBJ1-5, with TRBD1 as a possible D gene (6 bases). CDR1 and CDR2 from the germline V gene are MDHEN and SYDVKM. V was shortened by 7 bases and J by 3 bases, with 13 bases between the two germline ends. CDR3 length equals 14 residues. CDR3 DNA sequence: TGTGCCAGCAAAAAGGGGGGTTCCAATCAGCCCCAGCATTTT. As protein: CASKKGGSNQPQHF.

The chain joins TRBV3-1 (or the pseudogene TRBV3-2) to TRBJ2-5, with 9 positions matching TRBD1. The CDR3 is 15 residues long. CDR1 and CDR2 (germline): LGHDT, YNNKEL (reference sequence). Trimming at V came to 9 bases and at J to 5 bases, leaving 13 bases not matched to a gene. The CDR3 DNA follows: TGTGCCAGAATACCAGACAGGGGGAATCGGGAGACCCAGTACTTC. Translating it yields CARIPDRGNRETQYF.

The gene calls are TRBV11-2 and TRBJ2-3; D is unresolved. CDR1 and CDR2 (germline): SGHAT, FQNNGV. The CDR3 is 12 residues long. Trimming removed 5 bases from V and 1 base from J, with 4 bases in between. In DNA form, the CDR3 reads TGTGCCAGCAGCGCTCGCACAGATACGCAGTATTTT. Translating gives CASSARTDTQYF. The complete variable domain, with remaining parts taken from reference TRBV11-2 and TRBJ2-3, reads EAGVAQSPRYKIIEKRQSVAFWCNPISGHATLYWYQQILGQGPKLLIQFQNNGVVDDSQLPKDRFSAERLKGVDSTLKIQPAKLEDSAVYLCASSARTDTQYFGPGTRLTVL.

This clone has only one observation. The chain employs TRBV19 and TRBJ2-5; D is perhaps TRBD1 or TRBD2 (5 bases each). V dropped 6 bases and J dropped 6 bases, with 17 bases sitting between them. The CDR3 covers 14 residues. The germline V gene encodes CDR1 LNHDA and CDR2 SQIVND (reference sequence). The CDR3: CASSHGMGVKTQYF. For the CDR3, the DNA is TGTGCCAGTAGCCACGGTATGGGGGTCAAGACCCAGTACTTC.

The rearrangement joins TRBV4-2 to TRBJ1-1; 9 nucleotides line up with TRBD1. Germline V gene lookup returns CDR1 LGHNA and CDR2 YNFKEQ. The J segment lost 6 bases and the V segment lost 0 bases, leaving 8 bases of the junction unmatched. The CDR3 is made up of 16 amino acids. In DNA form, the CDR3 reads TGTGCCAGCAGCCAAGAGACCCGGGACAGGGCATCTGAAGCTTTCTTT. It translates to CASSQETRDRASEAFF.